The clone carrying this TCR beta chain was observed a handful of times. V was pared by 7 bases and J by 0 bases, with 13 bases between. The CDR3 spans 15 residues. CDR1 MDHEN and CDR2 SYDVKM come from the germline V gene. This sample is part of a study of T cells in localized non-small cell lung cancer. Clones were read by immunoSEQ multiplex PCR, and TCRdb kept only the in-frame ones, dropping some. This table has 70,000 or so clones, around 85% appearing once. The source of this sequence is a female donor older than 55 with stage I lung adenocarcinoma. The source material was peripheral blood, sampled before any cancer treatment. This chain joins TRBV28 and TRBJ1-5; D is uncertain. CDR3 in DNA: TGTGCCAGCACCGACGGATCCGATAGCAATCAGCCCCAGCATTTT. Translation: CASTDGSDSNQPQHF.